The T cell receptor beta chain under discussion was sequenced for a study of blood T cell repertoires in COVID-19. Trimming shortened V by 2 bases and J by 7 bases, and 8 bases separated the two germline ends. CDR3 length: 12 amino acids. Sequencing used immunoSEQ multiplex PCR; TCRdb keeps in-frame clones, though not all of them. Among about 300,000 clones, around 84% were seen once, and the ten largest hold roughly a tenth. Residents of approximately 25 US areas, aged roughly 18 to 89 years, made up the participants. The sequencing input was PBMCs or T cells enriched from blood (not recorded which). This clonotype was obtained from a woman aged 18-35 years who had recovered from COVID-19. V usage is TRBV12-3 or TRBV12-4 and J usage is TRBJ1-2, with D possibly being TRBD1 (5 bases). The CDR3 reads CASSLLRGGYTF. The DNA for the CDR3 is TGTGCCAGCAGTTTATTAAGGGGTGGCTACACCTTC.